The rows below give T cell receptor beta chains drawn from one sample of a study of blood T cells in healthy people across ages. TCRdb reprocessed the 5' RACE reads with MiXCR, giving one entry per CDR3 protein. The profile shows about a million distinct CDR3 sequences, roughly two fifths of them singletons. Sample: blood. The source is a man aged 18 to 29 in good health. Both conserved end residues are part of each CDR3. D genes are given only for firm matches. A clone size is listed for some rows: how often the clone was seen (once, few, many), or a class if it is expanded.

CDR3nt: TGTGCCAGCAACCCGGGGACTTCTAGCACAGATACGCAGTATTTT; CDR3aa: CASNPGTSSTDTQYF; j_gene: TRBJ2-3; abundance: .; v_gene: TRBV12-3/TRBV12-4; d_gene: .
CDR3nt: TGTGCCAGCAAAGCTGGTTCCTTCGCTGAAGCTTTCTTT; CDR3aa: CASKAGSFAEAFF; j_gene: TRBJ1-1; abundance: .; v_gene: TRBV6-5; d_gene: .
CDR3nt: TGCGCCAGCAGCCAAGGTCTGCAGGGGCGGAATCAGCCCCAGCATTTT; CDR3aa: CASSQGLQGRNQPQHF; j_gene: TRBJ1-5; abundance: .; v_gene: TRBV4-3; d_gene: .
CDR3nt: TGCAGTGCTAGACCACGCTTGCCCCCGACGCATTATTCCTACGAGCAGTACTTC; CDR3aa: CSARPRLPPTHYSYEQYF; j_gene: TRBJ2-7; abundance: .; v_gene: TRBV20-1; d_gene: .
CDR3nt: TGCAGTGCTGGGGTGCGCTATGGCTACACCTTC; CDR3aa: CSAGVRYGYTF; j_gene: TRBJ1-2; abundance: few; v_gene: TRBV20-1; d_gene: .
CDR3nt: TGCGCCAGCAGCCAAGAGGGTTACACTGAAGCTTTCTTT; CDR3aa: CASSQEGYTEAFF; j_gene: TRBJ1-1; abundance: many; v_gene: TRBV4-3; d_gene: .
CDR3nt: TGTGCCAGCAGTTCCGCCAGGACAGGGGGCAACACTGAAGCTTTCTTT; CDR3aa: CASSSARTGGNTEAFF; j_gene: TRBJ1-1; abundance: few; v_gene: TRBV6-2/TRBV6-3; d_gene: TRBD1
CDR3nt: TGCGCCAGCAGCCCGGGACAAATTCACACCGGGGAGCTGTTTTTT; CDR3aa: CASSPGQIHTGELFF; j_gene: TRBJ2-2; abundance: .; v_gene: TRBV5-1; d_gene: .
CDR3nt: TGCGCCAGCAGCTTGGACGGACAGCCACTCAATGAGCAGTTCTTC; CDR3aa: CASSLDGQPLNEQFF; j_gene: TRBJ2-1; abundance: .; v_gene: TRBV5-1; d_gene: .
CDR3nt: TGTGCCAGCAGCTCGGATGGGAAGGTCTCCTACAATGAGCAGTTCTTC; CDR3aa: CASSSDGKVSYNEQFF; j_gene: TRBJ2-1; abundance: .; v_gene: TRBV7-3; d_gene: .
CDR3nt: TGCAGCGTTGCGGTAGGGGTAGGGTCCTACGAGCAGTACTTC; CDR3aa: CSVAVGVGSYEQYF; j_gene: TRBJ2-7; abundance: .; v_gene: TRBV29-1; d_gene: .
CDR3nt: TGCGCCAGCAGGTCGGGCGTCACCACCGGGGAGCTGTTTTTT; CDR3aa: CASRSGVTTGELFF; j_gene: TRBJ2-2; abundance: .; v_gene: TRBV5-1; d_gene: .
CDR3nt: TGTGCCAGCAGGGCACAGGGACTGGTAACCGGGGAGCTGTTTTTT; CDR3aa: CASRAQGLVTGELFF; j_gene: TRBJ2-2; abundance: .; v_gene: TRBV12-3/TRBV12-4; d_gene: .
CDR3nt: TGTGCCACCTCGAGTGGGGCCACAGATACGCAGTATTTT; CDR3aa: CATSSGATDTQYF; j_gene: TRBJ2-3; abundance: few; v_gene: TRBV9; d_gene: .
CDR3nt: TGTGCCAGCAGTTTTCCGGACTCTGAAGCTTTCTTT; CDR3aa: CASSFPDSEAFF; j_gene: TRBJ1-1; abundance: .; v_gene: TRBV27; d_gene: .
CDR3nt: TGTGCCAGCAGCCGCTCGGGCAGGGTAGGAGCTAACTATGGCTACACCTTC; CDR3aa: CASSRSGRVGANYGYTF; j_gene: TRBJ1-2; abundance: .; v_gene: TRBV9; d_gene: .
CDR3nt: TGTGCCAGCAGCTTGGGCAAGGGGAGGGGCTACACCTTC; CDR3aa: CASSLGKGRGYTF; j_gene: TRBJ1-2; abundance: .; v_gene: TRBV5-6; d_gene: .
CDR3nt: TGCGCCAGCAGCCCCGACACTACTACCTACAATGAGCAGTTCTTC; CDR3aa: CASSPDTTTYNEQFF; j_gene: TRBJ2-1; abundance: many; v_gene: TRBV5-1; d_gene: .
CDR3nt: TGCGCCAGCAGCCAAGAGCCGGGCGTGATCACTGAAGCTTTCTTT; CDR3aa: CASSQEPGVITEAFF; j_gene: TRBJ1-1; abundance: .; v_gene: TRBV4-1; d_gene: .
CDR3nt: TGTGCCAGCAGCCACGGACAGGCCGGGGATGGCTACACCTTC; CDR3aa: CASSHGQAGDGYTF; j_gene: TRBJ1-2; abundance: few; v_gene: TRBV6-2/TRBV6-3; d_gene: TRBD1
CDR3nt: TGCAGCGTTCATGACAGGATGAACACTGAAGCTTTCTTT; CDR3aa: CSVHDRMNTEAFF; j_gene: TRBJ1-1; abundance: .; v_gene: TRBV29-1; d_gene: .
CDR3nt: TGCGCCAGCAACCAAGTCTCTAGCGGGGGGTCCTACGAGCAGTACTTC; CDR3aa: CASNQVSSGGSYEQYF; j_gene: TRBJ2-7; abundance: .; v_gene: TRBV4-1; d_gene: TRBD2
CDR3nt: TGTGCCAGCAGCCAAGGGACCCAGATGTACAATGAGCAGTTCTTC; CDR3aa: CASSQGTQMYNEQFF; j_gene: TRBJ2-1; abundance: .; v_gene: TRBV14; d_gene: .
CDR3nt: TGCAGTGCTAGGGACAGAAGTAGCAATCAGCCCCAGCATTTT; CDR3aa: CSARDRSSNQPQHF; j_gene: TRBJ1-5; abundance: many; v_gene: TRBV20-1; d_gene: .
CDR3nt: TGTGCCAGCAGTTTAGGTCCAGGGCGGCGGCAGCCCCAGCATTTT; CDR3aa: CASSLGPGRRQPQHF; j_gene: TRBJ1-5; abundance: .; v_gene: TRBV12-3/TRBV12-4; d_gene: .
CDR3nt: TGTGCCAGCAGGTCAGCGGGTGGCTACACCTTC; CDR3aa: CASRSAGGYTF; j_gene: TRBJ1-2; abundance: few; v_gene: TRBV12-3/TRBV12-4; d_gene: .
CDR3nt: TGCGCCAGCAGCCAAGTCCAGCGCAGGGCCAGGGAGACCCAGTACTTC; CDR3aa: CASSQVQRRARETQYF; j_gene: TRBJ2-5; abundance: few; v_gene: TRBV4-1; d_gene: .
CDR3nt: TGCGCCAGCAGCCAAGCTCGGACAGGGGTTAATTCACCCCTCCACTTT; CDR3aa: CASSQARTGVNSPLHF; j_gene: TRBJ1-6; abundance: .; v_gene: TRBV4-3; d_gene: TRBD1
CDR3nt: TGCAGTGCTAGCGAATTGGCTAGCGGGGGAGCCGGTACGCAGTATTTT; CDR3aa: CSASELASGGAGTQYF; j_gene: TRBJ2-3; abundance: .; v_gene: TRBV20-1; d_gene: TRBD2
CDR3nt: TGTGCCAGCAGTCAGCGGGCAAGCACAGATACGCAGTATTTT; CDR3aa: CASSQRASTDTQYF; j_gene: TRBJ2-3; abundance: .; v_gene: TRBV6-1; d_gene: .
CDR3nt: TGTGCCAGCAGCCAAGGTTATATAGGCTACACCTTC; CDR3aa: CASSQGYIGYTF; j_gene: TRBJ1-2; abundance: few; v_gene: TRBV3-1; d_gene: .
CDR3nt: TGCAGTGCTAGAGAGCGGGGGGGATACAATGAGCAGTTCTTC; CDR3aa: CSARERGGYNEQFF; j_gene: TRBJ2-1; abundance: .; v_gene: TRBV20-1; d_gene: TRBD2
CDR3nt: TGCGCCAGCAGCCAAGGACGGCCTTCACCCCTCCACTTT; CDR3aa: CASSQGRPSPLHF; j_gene: TRBJ1-6; abundance: .; v_gene: TRBV4-1; d_gene: .
CDR3nt: TGTGCCAGCAGTTTAGCTAGACGTGGCACAGATACGCAGTATTTT; CDR3aa: CASSLARRGTDTQYF; j_gene: TRBJ2-3; abundance: few; v_gene: TRBV27; d_gene: .
CDR3nt: TGTGCCATCAGTGAGAGCGGGGGATCCTACAATGAGCAGTTCTTC; CDR3aa: CAISESGGSYNEQFF; j_gene: TRBJ2-1; abundance: few; v_gene: TRBV10-3; d_gene: TRBD2
CDR3nt: TGTGCCAGCAGTCCGCACCGGTGGACTTCTAGCGGTACTCAGGAGACCCAGTACTTC; CDR3aa: CASSPHRWTSSGTQETQYF; j_gene: TRBJ2-5; abundance: .; v_gene: TRBV12-3/TRBV12-4; d_gene: TRBD2
CDR3nt: TGTGCCAGCAGATCTGGGACACTTAGTAGTCAGCCCCAGCATTTT; CDR3aa: CASRSGTLSSQPQHF; j_gene: TRBJ1-5; abundance: .; v_gene: TRBV6-1; d_gene: .
CDR3nt: TGTGCCAGCAGCCTGAGGACAGGGAACTCTGGAAACACCATATATTTT; CDR3aa: CASSLRTGNSGNTIYF; j_gene: TRBJ1-3; abundance: once; v_gene: TRBV7-9; d_gene: TRBD1